This paragraph covers one T cell receptor (beta chain) sequence. The antigen remains unidentified. The PCR used 60 Vbeta and 13 Jbeta primers. Libraries were prepared by immunoSEQ multiplex PCR; TCRdb keeps only in-frame clonotypes and omits some of them. The sample has roughly 160,000 clones; more than 80% are singletons. This entry comes from a study of cytomegalovirus exposure and HLA in healthy donors. V was shortened by 4 bases and J by 8 bases, with 11 bases between the two germline ends. Germline V gene data show CDR1 as SGHAT and CDR2 as FQNNGV. The CDR3 spans 12 residues. Whole-study findings and limits: HLA restriction was apparent for most CMV-associated TCR beta chains in a later analysis. Segments of the TCR beta V type were, in most cases, productive about 87% or about 30% of the time in an earlier analysis. The listing of 150 or so TCR beta chains classed them as cytomegalovirus-associated.

The gene calls are TRBV11-2 and TRBJ1-1; D might be TRBD1 (5 bases). This clonotype originated in a woman aged 50 to 65 in good health and CMV-seronegative. The sequencing input was PBMCs. The CDR3 sequence is CASSSQEWEAFF. CDR3 bases: TGTGCCAGCAGCTCACAGGAGTGGGAAGCTTTCTTT.